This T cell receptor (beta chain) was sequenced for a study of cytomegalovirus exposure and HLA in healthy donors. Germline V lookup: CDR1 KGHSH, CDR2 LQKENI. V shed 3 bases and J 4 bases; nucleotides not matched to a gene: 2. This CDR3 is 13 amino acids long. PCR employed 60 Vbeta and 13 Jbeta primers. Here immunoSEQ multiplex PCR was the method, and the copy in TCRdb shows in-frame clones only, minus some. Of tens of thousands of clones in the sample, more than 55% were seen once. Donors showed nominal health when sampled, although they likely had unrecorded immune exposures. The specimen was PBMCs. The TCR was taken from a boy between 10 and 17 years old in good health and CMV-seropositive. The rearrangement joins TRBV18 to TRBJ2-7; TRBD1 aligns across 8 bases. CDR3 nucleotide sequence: TGTGCCAGCTCACCTACAGGGGGGTACGAGCAGTACTTC. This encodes CASSPTGGYEQYF.